One and the same sample provided the 25 T cell receptor beta chains below, sequenced in a study of glioma-infiltrating T cells. Using RNA template, CDR3s of TCR alpha and beta were amplified with iRepertoire arm-PCR. MiXCR was run by TCRdb on the multiplex PCR reads, yielding one entry per CDR3 protein. The sample includes 160,000 or so distinct CDR3 sequences, more than 35% of them seen just once. Sequencing used glioma tissue, nonneoplastic brain tissue, or PBMCs (not recorded which). Every receptor here comes from a human donor with low-grade glioma or glioblastoma, undergoing nonglioma brain surgery, or in good health (not recorded which).

This clonotype was counted between two and nine times. Written as DNA, the CDR3 is TGTGCCAGCAGCTTCGCCTCGACAGGGACGGAGCAGTACTTC. This encodes CASSFASTGTEQYF. The chain uses TRBV7-9 and TRBJ2-7; 7 bases align to TRBD1. Germline CDR1 and CDR2: SEHNR and FQNEAQ (reference sequence). The ends lost 3 bases at V and 7 bases at J; junction bases unmatched: 9. The CDR3 has 14 residues.

This clonotype came up a few times. Just one base apart from a much larger clone, this may be a read error. The CDR3 bases are TGCAGTGCCCTATTCCCCCCTGTCTACACCTTC. Its protein product is CSALFPPVYTF. The chain has TRBV20-1 and TRBJ1-2; D uncertain. CDR1 DFQATT and CDR2 SNEGSKA come from the germline V gene (reference sequence). The ends were cut back, 6 bases at V and 10 bases at J, with 15 bases in the middle. This CDR3 has 11 residues.

A few counts support this clonotype. The chain employs TRBV24-1 and TRBJ2-3; tentatively, D is TRBD1 (8 bases). Deletions cut 7 bases from V and 5 bases from J, with 15 bases between. CDR1 and CDR2 (germline): KGHDR, SFDVKD. The CDR3 runs 14 residues. The CDR3 is CATRATGGGDTQYF. DNA of the CDR3: TGTGCCACCAGAGCCACAGGGGGGGGAGATACGCAGTATTTT.

Comments on this clonotype: The germline gene is not matched at one end of the junction; a read error may be the cause. The chain uses TRBV20-1 and TRBJ2-1; 13 bases agree with TRBD2. The CDR3 is 16 residues long. Germline CDR1 reads DFQATT; CDR2 reads SNEGSKA (reference sequence). The CDR3 sequence: CSASGGLAGPYNEHFF. CDR3 DNA sequence: TGCAGTGCTAGCGGGGGACTAGCGGGACCCTACAATGAGCATTTCTTC.

This clonotype was seen a handful of times. The chain carries TRBV12-3 or TRBV12-4 and TRBJ1-5, with D hard to call. The CDR3 extends over 15 amino acids. V lost 5 bases, J lost 6 bases, and 17 bases lay in between. CDR3 in amino acids: CASSPNGGVSQPQHF. CDR3 nucleotides: TGTGCCAGCAGTCCGAATGGTGGGGTGAGTCAGCCCCAGCATTTT.

The chain combines TRBV2 with TRBJ1-2, with a tentative D call TRBD1 (5 bases). Per the germline V gene, CDR1 is SNHLY and CDR2 is FYNNEI. Trimming took off 4 bases at V and 2 bases at J, with 11 bases between the two ends. This CDR3 is 14 amino acids long. CDR3 region: CASSAVRANYGYTF. The CDR3 bases are TGTGCCAGCAGTGCCGTCAGGGCGAACTATGGCTACACCTTC.

This chain uses TRBV6-2 or TRBV6-3 with TRBJ2-7, with D maybe TRBD2 (6 bases). Trimming pared 7 bases from V and 0 bases from J, leaving 13 bases between. The CDR3 is made up of 14 amino acids. Germline V gene sequence: CDR1 MNHEY, CDR2 SVGEGT. CDR3 DNA sequence: TGTGCCAGCATGGGTTTAGCGGTCTCCTACGAGCAGTACTTC. This translates into CASMGLAVSYEQYF.

The V gene is TRBV18, the J gene TRBJ1-1; 10 bases line up with TRBD1. Germline V CDR1 and CDR2: KGHSH, LQKENI. This CDR3 region has 17 residues. Losses at the gene ends were 3 bases for V and 0 bases for J; bases not matched to a gene: 7. CDR3 loop: CASSPTGTGAMNTEAFF. CDR3 sequence (DNA): TGTGCCAGCTCACCTACCGGGACAGGGGCCATGAACACTGAAGCTTTCTTT.

This clonotype has ten or more counts. J is TRBJ2-1 and V is TRBV20-1, with D possibly matching TRBD2 (6 bases). CDR3 length: 15 residues. V was pared by 5 bases and J by 3 bases, with 17 bases between. Germline CDR1 reads DFQATT; CDR2 reads SNEGSKA (reference sequence). Written as DNA, the CDR3 is TGCAGTGCTGTTGACCCGGGACTGGACTACAATGAGCAGTTCTTC. Translation gives CSAVDPGLDYNEQFF.

The chain recombines TRBV18 with TRBJ1-1; the D is unclear. This CDR3 has 16 amino acids. From germline, CDR1 is KGHSH and CDR2 LQKENI. Trimming removed 6 bases from V and 5 bases from J, with 22 bases in between. Here the CDR3 DNA reads TGTGCCAGCTCCCCTTTAGGATTGGAGGTGGGGACTGAAGCTTTCTTT. Protein sequence: CASSPLGLEVGTEAFF.

This clonotype was observed a few times. V and J are TRBV6-1 and TRBJ2-7; no firm D call. The CDR3 sequence is 13 residues long. Trimming pared 6 bases from V and 6 bases from J, leaving 15 bases between. Germline V gene lookup returns CDR1 MNHNS and CDR2 SASEGT. The chain's CDR3 is CASSPAGYAEQYF. CDR3 coding DNA: TGTGCCAGCAGCCCTGCAGGTTACGCCGAGCAGTACTTC.

A single count supports this clonotype. One junction end does not reproduce the germline sequence, and a read error may be involved. The J gene is TRBJ2-2, the V gene TRBV5-1; D gene ambiguous. This CDR3 has 15 amino acids. Germline loops: CDR1 SGHRS, CDR2 YFSETQ. The CDR3 DNA is TGCGCCAGCAGATTGGCCGTTGTCGTGGCCGGGGAGCTGTTTTTT. This gives the protein CASRLAVVVAGELFF.

This clonotype came up many times. The genes are TRBV28 and TRBJ2-1, with D perhaps matching TRBD2 (6 bases). CDR3 length equals 15 residues. Germline loops: CDR1 MDHEN, CDR2 SYDVKM. Trimming cost V 5 bases and J 0 bases, with 11 bases left between them. The CDR3 DNA reads as TGTGCCAGCAGTCTAGCGAGGAGCTCCTACAATGAGCAGTTCTTC. Translation gives CASSLARSSYNEQFF.

At least ten counts were recorded for this clonotype. This chain connects TRBV27 to TRBJ2-7, with TRBD1 matching 11 bases. This CDR3 comprises 17 residues. Unmatched junction bases numbered 6, after V lost 0 bases and J lost 2 bases. The germline CDR1 and CDR2 sequences are MNHEY and SMNVEV (reference sequence). In DNA form, the CDR3 reads TGTGCCAGCAGTTTATCCCCGGGACAGGGGGGAACCTACGAGCAGTACTTC. Protein product: CASSLSPGQGGTYEQYF.

This sequence joins TRBV2 and TRBJ2-7; TRBD1 is a possible D gene (5 bases). Trimming took 1 base from V and 3 from J, leaving 13 bases between them. The CDR3 has 15 residues. Germline assignment: CDR1 SNHLY and CDR2 FYNNEI. This CDR3 is CASSEGAAGYYEQYF. CDR3 bases: TGTGCCAGCAGTGAAGGTGCGGCAGGGTACTACGAGCAGTACTTC.

About this clonotype itself: One base away lies a much larger clone, so this may be a sequencing read error. The chain joins TRBV4-2 to TRBJ1-1; D call uncertain. CDR1 is LGHNA and CDR2 is YNFKEQ in the germline V gene. CDR3 size: 13 residues. The CDR3 sequence is CASSTRGGYEAYF. For the CDR3, the DNA is TGTGCCAGCAGCACACGTGGTGGCTATGAAGCTTACTTT.

This clonotype occurred many times. The genes are TRBV20-1 and TRBJ2-7; TRBD1 might be the D (6 bases). Germline V gene sequence: CDR1 DFQATT, CDR2 SNEGSKA (reference sequence). Trimming cost V 6 bases and J 2 bases, with 14 bases left between them. The CDR3 extends over 13 amino acids. CDR3 residues: CSANHGTTYEQYF. The CDR3 nucleotides are TGCAGTGCCAACCACGGGACAACCTACGAGCAGTACTTC.

This clonotype was picked up many times. V gene TRBV2 combines with J gene TRBJ2-1; D is unclear. The CDR3 is made up of 11 amino acids. Germline V gene sequence: CDR1 SNHLY, CDR2 FYNNEI. Trimming left V 5 bases short and J 8 bases short, with 7 bases between. As DNA, the CDR3 is TGTGCCAGCAGTTTGGGCTATGAGCAGTTCTTC. It specifies CASSLGYEQFF.

In its sample, this clonotype was seen many times. J is TRBJ2-3 and V is TRBV6-1; TRBD2 might be the D (6 bases). V was pared by 6 bases and J by 6 bases, with 16 bases between. The CDR3 has 14 amino acids. Looked up from germline, CDR1 is MNHNS and CDR2 is SASEGT. The CDR3 DNA sequence: TGTGCCAGCAGCCCCGGACTACTCGCGGATACGCAGTATTTT. This encodes CASSPGLLADTQYF.

A note on this clonotype: Its ends do not fully match the called genes, so a read error is possible. CDR3 bases: TGTGCCAGCAGTTTTGCGGTAACGGGGAGATCCTACGAGCGGTACTTC. As protein: CASSFAVTGRSYERYF. The chain has TRBV28 and TRBJ2-7; D possibly corresponds to TRBD2 (5 bases). This CDR3 has 16 amino acids. The germline V gene encodes CDR1 MDHEN and CDR2 SYDVKM.

This clonotype was detected many times. The rearrangement uses TRBV6-1 and TRBJ2-7, with 8 bases identical to TRBD1. This CDR3 region has 13 residues. V lost 11 bases and J lost 4; bases outside the gene matches: 10. Germline loops: CDR1 MNHNS, CDR2 SASEGT. The CDR3 loop reads CAGGQGPRYEQYF. The CDR3 bases are TGTGCCGGCGGACAGGGCCCTCGGTACGAGCAGTACTTC.

The table lists this clonotype with many counts. CDR3 bases: TGCAGTGCTAGCGGGGAGCTGAACACCGGGGAGCTGTTTTTT. It is translated as CSASGELNTGELFF. The rearrangement links TRBV20-1 to TRBJ2-2, with D possibly TRBD2 on 5 matching bases. V was cut by 3 bases and J by 1 base, with 9 bases left in between. The CDR3 extends over 14 amino acids. Per the germline V gene, CDR1 is DFQATT and CDR2 is SNEGSKA (reference sequence).

This clonotype was seen ten or more times. The chain carries TRBV28 and TRBJ2-4; D gene uncertain. Germline V gene sequence: CDR1 MDHEN, CDR2 SYDVKM. The CDR3 totals 14 residues. Trimming shortened V by 4 bases and J by 1 base, and 8 bases separated the two germline ends. The CDR3 spells CASSSAWAKNIQYF. The DNA of the CDR3 is TGTGCCAGCAGTTCAGCCTGGGCCAAAAACATTCAGTACTTC.

A remark on this clonotype: This may stem from a read error, because a much larger clone lies one nucleotide away. The chain combines TRBV2 with TRBJ1-1; 8 bases are a match to TRBD1. The V gene's germline CDR1 is SNHLY and CDR2 FYNNEI. V shed 6 bases, J shed 5 bases, and the junction held 8 bases outside the gene matches. CDR3 length equals 14 residues. The DNA of the CDR3 is TGTGCCAGCAGGAGGGGACAGGAGGAAACTGAAGCTTTCTTT. Amino acid sequence: CASRRGQEETEAFF.

For this clonotype: This may stem from a read error, because a much larger clone lies one nucleotide away. The gene calls are TRBV20-1 and TRBJ2-1; 8 bases line up with TRBD2. V lost 4 bases, J lost 8 bases, and 13 bases stayed unmatched. The CDR3 sequence is 15 residues long. CDR1 is DFQATT, CDR2 SNEGSKA, per germline (reference sequence). CDR3: CSAKKPVAGFDEQFF. For the CDR3, the DNA is TGCAGTGCTAAGAAACCCGTAGCGGGATTCGATGAGCAGTTCTTC.